This note documents a single T cell receptor (beta chain) sequence. This sample is part of a study of blood T cell repertoires in COVID-19. The overall study: Acute and convalescent COVID-19 samples came from the United States, Italy and Spain. PBMCs, B-cell-depleted T cells, or T cells provided the cDNA or gDNA that made up the material.

TCRdb's table, derived via immunoSEQ multiplex PCR, lists solely in-frame clones and lacks some. The sample has around 250,000 clones, about nine tenths seen once; the top ten hold under 2%. Sequencing was carried out using peripheral blood. The clonotype comes from an older woman who had recovered from COVID-19.

CDR3 coding DNA: TGTGCCAGCAGTCCCAGAACAACTAATGAAAAACTGTTTTTT. It codes for CASSPRTTNEKLFF. This chain connects TRBV3-1 (or the pseudogene TRBV3-2) to TRBJ1-4; D unresolved. Germline CDR1 LGHDT, CDR2 YNNKEL (reference sequence). This CDR3 spans 14 amino acids. The ends were cut back, 6 bases at V and 0 bases at J, with 8 bases in the middle.